Below are 18 T cell receptor beta chains sequenced from a single sample in a study of cytomegalovirus exposure and HLA in healthy donors. Both 60 Vbeta primers and 13 Jbeta primers went into the PCR. This table comes from immunoSEQ multiplex PCR, and its TCRdb copy is limited to in-frame clones, with some not included. The table includes 220,000 or so clones, 82% detected once. Material for sequencing was PBMCs. Every receptor here comes from a woman in her 40s in good health and CMV-seronegative.

This chain connects TRBV19 to TRBJ1-4; D gene ambiguous. Germline V gene sequence: CDR1 LNHDA, CDR2 SQIVND (reference sequence). The CDR3 consists of 14 residues. Trimming cost V 3 bases and J 4 bases, with 9 bases left between them. The CDR3 sequence is CASSIREFNEKLFF. CDR3 bases: TGTGCCAGTAGTATCCGGGAGTTTAATGAAAAACTGTTTTTT.

The CDR3 DNA follows: TGTGCCAGCATTTATTCCGGGACAGACTTGGAGGGGTTGATCTACGAGCAGTACTTC. This encodes CASIYSGTDLEGLIYEQYF. V gene TRBV9 combines with J gene TRBJ2-7; D perhaps matches TRBD1 (7 bases). Germline-derived CDR1 and CDR2 are SGDLS and YYNGEE. V lost 6 bases and J 3 bases, leaving 31 bases between the germline ends. The CDR3 has 19 amino acids.

The V call is TRBV28, the J call TRBJ1-2; TRBD1 matches 8 bases. CDR3 length: 16 residues. The V segment lost 5 bases and the J segment 4 bases; nucleotides outside the gene matches: 12. Germline assignment: CDR1 MDHEN and CDR2 SYDVKM. CDR3: CASSALGQDYLYGYTF. The CDR3 bases are TGTGCCAGCAGTGCCCTGGGACAGGACTACCTCTATGGCTACACCTTC.

The chain uses TRBV6-1 and TRBJ2-7; D ambiguous. Germline loops: CDR1 MNHNS, CDR2 SASEGT. Trimming removed 3 bases from V and 4 bases from J, with 4 bases in between. CDR3 length equals 11 residues. CDR3 region: CASSDIYEQYF. CDR3 DNA sequence: TGTGCCAGCAGTGATATATACGAGCAGTACTTC.

This chain uses TRBV12-2 with TRBJ1-2; no DNA check was done on the table's D call, TRBD1. TRBV12-2 has pseudogene status. CDR3 length: 13 amino acids. The CDR3 loop is CASRLDRGYGYTF. The CDR3 DNA follows: TGTGCAAGTCGCTTGGACAGGGGCTATGGCTACACCTTC.

The V gene is TRBV2, the J gene TRBJ1-1; D perhaps matches TRBD1 (6 bases). The CDR3 runs 14 residues. Trimming left V 5 bases short and J 2 bases short, with 12 bases between. Germline CDR1 SNHLY, CDR2 FYNNEI. This CDR3 reads CASSTGHYNTEAFF. The CDR3 nucleotides read TGTGCCAGCAGTACGGGACACTACAACACTGAAGCTTTCTTT.

The J gene is TRBJ2-5, the V gene TRBV5-1, with a tentative D call TRBD2 (5 bases). This CDR3 comprises 13 residues. Looked up from germline, CDR1 is SGHRS and CDR2 is YFSETQ. V lost 2 bases and J 11 bases, leaving 16 bases between the germline ends. The CDR3 protein is CASSFDISEEQYF. The CDR3 region has the DNA TGCGCCAGCAGCTTTGACATATCGGAGGAGCAGTACTTC. Full variable domain (rest looked up from reference TRBV5-1 and TRBJ2-5): KAGVTQTPRYLIKTRGQQVTLSCSPISGHRSVSWYQQTPGQGLQFLFEYFSETQRNKGNFPGRFSGRQFSNSRSEMNVSTLELGDSALYLCASSFDISEEQYFGPGTRLLVL.

V usage is TRBV6-6 and J usage is TRBJ2-1; D is undetermined. Germline values: CDR1 MNHNY, CDR2 SVGAGI (reference sequence). The CDR3 has 16 residues. The ends were cut back, 2 bases at V and 0 bases at J, with 11 bases in the middle. CDR3 DNA sequence: TGTGCCAGCAGTTACCCAGGCGCCAGCTCCTACAATGAGCAGTTCTTC. This sequence encodes CASSYPGASSYNEQFF.

Concerning this clone itself: Additional DNA sequences in this sample encode the identical CDR3. The V call is TRBV19, the J call TRBJ2-7; perhaps TRBD1 as D (5 bases). Germline V CDR1 and CDR2: LNHDA, SQIVND (reference sequence). V lost 3 bases and J 4 bases, leaving 10 bases between the germline ends. This CDR3 contains 13 residues. CDR3: CASSIGQGYEQYF. The CDR3 DNA reads as TGTGCCAGTAGTATCGGTCAGGGATACGAGCAGTACTTC.

This chain joins TRBV28 and TRBJ1-1, with TRBD1 matching over 11 bases. The CDR3 loop spans 13 amino acids. The germline V gene has CDR1 MDHEN and CDR2 SYDVKM. V shed 2 bases, J shed 10 bases, and the junction held 3 bases outside the gene matches. As DNA, the CDR3 is TGTGCCAGCAGTTTAAGGACAGGGGGCGCAGCTTTCTTT. Residues: CASSLRTGGAAFF.

This clone was picked up one time. The DNA of the CDR3 is TGTGCCAGCAGCCTTTTGCTGCGGTCAATATCCTACGAGCAGTACTTC. Translated: CASSLLLRSISYEQYF. The chain uses TRBV28 and TRBJ2-7, with no clear D. Trimming pared 6 bases from V and 1 base from J, leaving 19 bases between. CDR3 length: 16 residues. Germline values: CDR1 MDHEN, CDR2 SYDVKM.

This rearrangement joins TRBV20-1 to TRBJ2-5; no reliable D call. Germline-derived CDR1 and CDR2 are DFQATT and SNEGSKA (reference sequence). The V gene lost 0 bases and the J gene lost 11 bases, with 7 bases spanning the gap. The CDR3 is 10 residues long. The CDR3 DNA sequence: TGCAGTGCTAGAGAGTACCAGCAGTACTTC. Translation gives CSAREYQQYF.

This clone was seen just once. This chain joins TRBV5-1 and TRBJ1-1, with 12 bases matching TRBD1. The CDR3 contains 15 residues. CDR1 and CDR2 (germline): SGHRS, YFSETQ. The junction had 3 bases not matched to a gene; V was cut back by 6 bases and J by 0 bases. In DNA, the CDR3 is TGCGCCAGCACTGGGACAGGGGGCATGAACACTGAAGCTTTCTTT. Its translation is CASTGTGGMNTEAFF.

The chain has TRBV5-1 and TRBJ2-1, with D maybe TRBD1 (6 bases). The V end was cut by 4 bases, the J end by 4 bases, with 15 bases between. Germline assignment: CDR1 SGHRS and CDR2 YFSETQ. The CDR3 is made up of 15 amino acids. The CDR3 here is CASSVMTGSYNEQFF. CDR3 nucleotides: TGCGCCAGCAGCGTGATGACAGGCTCTTACAATGAGCAGTTCTTC.

V gene TRBV7-2 combines with J gene TRBJ1-2, with 7 bases aligning to TRBD1. CDR1 and CDR2 (germline): SGHTA, FQGNSA. Losses at the gene ends were 4 bases for V and 6 bases for J; bases not matched to a gene: 14. This CDR3 is built from 16 residues. In DNA form, the CDR3 reads TGTGCCAGCAGCTCAATGAAAACAGGGGTCATGGATGGCTACACCTTC. Its protein product is CASSSMKTGVMDGYTF.

V gene TRBV19 combines with J gene TRBJ2-6, with no clear D. V lost 5 bases, J lost 0 bases, and 5 bases lay in between. This CDR3 comprises 14 residues. Germline CDR1 reads LNHDA; CDR2 reads SQIVND (reference sequence). The CDR3 region has the DNA TGTGCCAGTAGTCCTTTCTCTGGGGCCAACGTCCTGACTTTC. This codes for CASSPFSGANVLTF.

In this sample, this clone turned up once. The rearrangement uses TRBV10-1 and TRBJ2-3; 7 nucleotides match TRBD2. V shed 4 bases and J 2 bases; nucleotides not matched to a gene: 3. This CDR3 is built from 14 residues. Germline V CDR1 and CDR2: WNHNN, SYGVQD (reference sequence). This CDR3 is CASSGAGVTDTQYF. The CDR3 DNA reads as TGCGCCAGCAGTGGTGCGGGGGTCACAGATACGCAGTATTTT.

This CDR3 is CASSQEGNRYSNQPQHF. The CDR3 DNA sequence: TGTGCCAGCAGCCAAGAGGGGAACAGGTATAGCAATCAGCCCCAGCATTTT. The chain couples TRBV4-2 to TRBJ1-5; tentative D call: TRBD1 (5 bases). The ends were cut back, 0 bases at V and 0 bases at J, with 12 bases in the middle. The germline V gene encodes CDR1 LGHNA and CDR2 YNFKEQ. The CDR3 loop spans 17 amino acids.